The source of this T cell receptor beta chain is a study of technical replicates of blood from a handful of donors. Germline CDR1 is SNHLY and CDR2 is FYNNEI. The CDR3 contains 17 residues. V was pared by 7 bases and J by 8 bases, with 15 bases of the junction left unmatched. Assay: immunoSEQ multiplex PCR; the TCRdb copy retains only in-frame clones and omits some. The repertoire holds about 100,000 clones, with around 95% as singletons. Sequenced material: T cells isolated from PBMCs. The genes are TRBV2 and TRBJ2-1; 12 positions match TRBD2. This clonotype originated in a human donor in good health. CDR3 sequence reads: CASNPGASGRVTDEQFF. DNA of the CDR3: TGTGCCAGCAATCCGGGGGCTAGCGGGAGGGTTACGGATGAGCAGTTCTTC.